Given below is one T cell receptor beta chain in context. The source of the sample is a study of blood T cell repertoires in COVID-19. Looking at the study overall: From T cells, B-cell-depleted T cells, or PBMCs came the material, which was cDNA or gDNA.

This CDR3 has 15 residues. V lost 8 bases to trimming and J lost 2 bases; unmatched junction nucleotides: 3. The germline V gene has CDR1 LNHDA and CDR2 SQIVND (reference sequence). Generated by immunoSEQ multiplex PCR, the TCRdb table keeps only in-frame clones and is missing some. The sample has 330,000 or so clones; over 75% are singletons. What was sequenced was PBMCs or T cells enriched from blood (not recorded which). This clonotype originated in a man aged 25-45 years who had recovered from COVID-19. J is TRBJ2-1 and V is TRBV19, with TRBD2 identical over 13 bases. CDR3 loop: CASAGLAGTYNEQFF. The CDR3 nucleotides read TGTGCCAGTGCGGGACTAGCGGGGACCTACAATGAGCAGTTCTTC. Full variable domain (missing parts from reference TRBV19 and TRBJ2-1): DGGITQSPKYLFRKEGQNVTLSCEQNLNHDAMYWYRQDPGQGLRLIYYSQIVNDFQKGDIAEGYSVSREKKESFPLTVTSAQKNPTAFYLCASAGLAGTYNEQFFGPGTRLTVL.